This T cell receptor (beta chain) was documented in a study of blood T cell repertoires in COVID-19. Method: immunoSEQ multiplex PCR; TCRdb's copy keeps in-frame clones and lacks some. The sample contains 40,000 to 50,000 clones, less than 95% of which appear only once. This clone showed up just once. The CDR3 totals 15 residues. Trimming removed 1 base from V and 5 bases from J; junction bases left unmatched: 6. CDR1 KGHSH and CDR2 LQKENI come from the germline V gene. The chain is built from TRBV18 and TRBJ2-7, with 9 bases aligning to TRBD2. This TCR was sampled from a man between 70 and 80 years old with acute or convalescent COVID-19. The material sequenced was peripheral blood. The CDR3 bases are TGTGCCAGCTCACCACTGGGCGGGGGGGCCCACGAGCAGTACTTC. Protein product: CASSPLGGGAHEQYF.